This T cell receptor beta chain came from a study of OX40 agonist ivuxolimab in advanced cancers. Study as a whole: Patients' therapy was ivuxolimab, an antibody that acts as an agonist of OX40 (CD134). Findings and limits, study-wide: Among patients with partial responses at 0.1-3.0 mg/kg, clonal expansion was among the lowest. At 0.1 to 3.0 mg/kg and by week 6, CD4+ and CD8+ T cells in the blood had expanded clonally.

About this clone itself: The antigen is undetermined.

V lost 1 base to trimming and J lost 8 bases, with 17 bases between them. The CDR3 spans 15 residues. Germline V gene lookup returns CDR1 LNHDA and CDR2 SQIVND (reference sequence). Measured with immunoSEQ multiplex PCR; TCRdb has only the in-frame clones, and not every one. The data contain about 57,000 clones, over 80% of them singletons. The sequence was obtained from an adult with an advanced solid tumor such as melanoma, head and neck, liver or kidney cancer. This rearrangement joins TRBV19 to TRBJ1-2; tentative D call: TRBD1 (5 bases). The input for sequencing was CD4+ or CD8+ T cells sorted from blood, taken in a trial of the OX40 agonist ivuxolimab. Written as DNA, the CDR3 is TGTGCCAGTAGTATAGCAGGGCGGAAGTTCGGCGGCTACACCTTC. Translating it yields CASSIAGRKFGGYTF.